This TCR beta chain appears in the sequencing data of a study of CD8+ T cells in alopecia areata. For the study at large: Administration of oral tofacitinib to treated patients was at 5 to 10 mg twice daily. Notes on the study in general: The treated group had a single nonresponder, limiting CD8+ expansion-response conclusions.

Documented treatment: oral pan-JAK inhibitor, 5-10 mg twice daily. As part of sample collection, lesional scalp punch biopsies and peripheral blood were taken from alopecia areata patients. Concerning this clone itself: Its antigen is not known.

Once RNA had been extracted, it was reverse transcribed into cDNA to act as the sequencing template. This table comes from immunoSEQ multiplex PCR, and its TCRdb copy is limited to in-frame clones, with some not included. The table shows 120,000 or so clones, with 50% to 75% occurring only once. V was pared by 4 bases and J by 11 bases, with 8 bases of the junction left unmatched. CDR3 length: 15 residues. The germline gives CDR1 SGHVS, CDR2 FQNEAQ. The sample in question was CD8+ T cells sorted from blood, obtained at week 4, from a patient treated with tofacitinib. The TCR originated in a human donor with alopecia areata. The rearrangement links TRBV7-8 to TRBJ2-4; 13 bases align to TRBD2. The CDR3 is CASSWTSGGLAVQYF. CDR3 DNA sequence: TGTGCCAGCAGCTGGACTAGCGGGGGACTCGCTGTTCAGTACTTC.